What follows are 12 T cell receptor beta chains derived from one specimen sequenced in a study of siplizumab effects on memory and regulatory T cells. Assay: immunoSEQ multiplex PCR; the TCRdb copy retains only in-frame clones and omits some. The data show approximately 120,000 clones, under 95% seen once. The sequenced material came from Tregs sorted from blood. All receptors derive from a human donor in good health.

This clone occurred once. The chain recombines TRBV19 with TRBJ1-2, with D unclear. In germline, CDR1 is LNHDA, CDR2 SQIVND (reference sequence). V was pared by 3 bases and J by 2 bases, with 13 bases between. The length of the CDR3 is 15 residues. As DNA, the CDR3 is TGTGCCAGTAGTATGGGTCTCGGCGGCAACTATGGCTACACCTTC. It codes for CASSMGLGGNYGYTF.

The V call is TRBV10-1, the J call TRBJ2-2; D is ambiguous. This CDR3 has 15 amino acids. Trimming stripped 2 bases from V and 3 bases from J, with 10 bases between. From germline, CDR1 is WNHNN and CDR2 SYGVQD (reference sequence). The CDR3 loop is CASSEDRTDTGELFF. The CDR3 DNA reads TGCGCCAGCAGTGAGGATCGAACGGACACCGGGGAGCTGTTTTTT.

This chain joins TRBV5-5 and TRBJ1-5, with 7 nucleotides matching TRBD1. This CDR3 has 16 residues. After removal of 2 bases from V and 2 bases from J, the junction contained 7 bases not matched to a gene. CDR1 and CDR2 from the germline V gene are SGHKS and YYEKEE (reference sequence). The CDR3 sequence: CASSLDRAGGNQPQHF. CDR3 sequence (DNA): TGTGCCAGCAGCTTAGACAGGGCGGGAGGCAATCAGCCCCAGCATTTT.

The CDR3 bases are TGTGCCAGCAGCCCTAGGGCGACCGGGGAGCTGTTTTTT. Translated: CASSPRATGELFF. The J gene is TRBJ2-2, the V gene TRBV7-2; no reliable D call. V was cut by 5 bases and J by 5 bases, with 9 bases left in between. This CDR3 contains 13 residues. From germline, CDR1 is SGHTA and CDR2 FQGNSA. Filled out from reference TRBV7-2 and TRBJ2-2, the complete variable domain reads GAGVSQSPSNKVTEKGKDVELRCDPISGHTALYWYRQSLGQGLEFLIYFQGNSAPDKSGLPSDRFSAERTGGSVSTLTIQRTQQEDSAVYLCASSPRATGELFFGEGSRLTVL.

The rearrangement joins TRBV4-2 to TRBJ1-2; 7 nucleotides align to TRBD1. V dropped 0 bases and J dropped 2; count of bases not matched to a gene: 3. The CDR3 contains 15 residues. Per the germline V gene, CDR1 is LGHNA and CDR2 is YNFKEQ. The CDR3 bases are TGTGCCAGCAGCCAAGATCAGGGACAGAACTATGGCTACACCTTC. Its translation: CASSQDQGQNYGYTF.

The genes are TRBV6-1 and TRBJ1-2, with D perhaps matching TRBD1 (6 bases). V lost 6 bases, J lost 8 bases, and 19 bases lay in between. The CDR3 loop spans 14 amino acids. Germline V gene lookup returns CDR1 MNHNS and CDR2 SASEGT. The CDR3 sequence: CASSSDRLGVGYTF. The DNA for the CDR3 is TGTGCCAGCAGCTCAGACAGGTTGGGAGTGGGCTACACCTTC.

This clone was found once. The chain recombines TRBV5-4 with TRBJ2-3; D is uncertain. Per the germline V gene, CDR1 is SGHNT and CDR2 is YYREEE (reference sequence). The CDR3 has 14 residues. The germline V and J ends were trimmed by 5 bases and 0 bases, with 10 bases remaining between them. CDR3 region: CASRKFGSTDTQYF. In nucleotides, the CDR3 is TGTGCCAGCAGGAAGTTCGGGAGCACAGATACGCAGTATTTT.

On this clone itself: Compared with germline, one end of the junction differs, possibly owing to a read error. The CDR3 loop reads CASSQAPVDGYTF. CDR3 DNA sequence: TGTGCCAGCAGCCAGGCCCCGGTCGACGGCTACACCTTC. The rearrangement joins TRBV5-1 to TRBJ1-2; D is unresolved. Germline V lookup: CDR1 SGHRS, CDR2 YFSETQ. The CDR3 contains 13 residues.

The rearrangement joins TRBV7-8 to TRBJ1-3; a weak D match, TRBD1 (5 bases). CDR3 length equals 17 residues. V was pared by 6 bases and J by 0 bases, with 18 bases between. Germline V gene lookup returns CDR1 SGHVS and CDR2 FQNEAQ. In nucleotides, the CDR3 is TGTGCCAGCAGGGGCCACGGGGGGGTGAGCTCTGGAAACACCATATATTTT. It codes for CASRGHGGVSSGNTIYF.

This clone was observed a single time. The rearrangement uses TRBV10-3 and TRBJ1-3; weak D call: TRBD1 (5 bases). Germline V gene lookup returns CDR1 ENHRY and CDR2 SYGVKD. V dropped 2 bases and J dropped 2 bases, with 10 bases sitting between them. The CDR3 spans 15 residues. CDR3 loop: CAISEGRGAGNTIYF. The CDR3 DNA reads as TGTGCCATCAGTGAGGGCCGGGGGGCTGGAAACACCATATATTTT.

The V gene is TRBV29-1, the J gene TRBJ1-2; possibly TRBD1 for D (6 bases). The CDR3 length is 14 residues. CDR1 SQVTM and CDR2 ANQGSEA come from the germline V gene. Trimming took 7 bases from V and 5 from J, leaving 20 bases between them. The CDR3 here is CSASWGGAEYGYTF. The CDR3 nucleotides are TGCAGCGCCTCGTGGGGGGGCGCTGAATATGGCTACACCTTC.

The CDR3 nucleotides are TGTGCCAGTAGTATCCCCGCAGGGTTCGTCGAATACAATGAGCAGTTCTTC. Translated: CASSIPAGFVEYNEQFF. The chain carries TRBV19 and TRBJ2-1; D might be TRBD1 (5 bases). CDR1 and CDR2 (germline): LNHDA, SQIVND (reference sequence). The CDR3 has 17 residues. V lost 3 bases and J lost 4, with 19 bases in between.